This TCR beta chain derives from a study of T cell responses to AZD1222 COVID-19 vaccine. Turning to the study itself: Pooled in the analysis were second doses at about 4 or about 12 weeks.

About this clone: What it binds is unknown.

The V segment lost 7 bases and the J segment 3 bases; nucleotides outside the gene matches: 5. Germline values: CDR1 MNHEY, CDR2 SMNVEV (reference sequence). This CDR3 has 15 amino acids. Study results and limitations: Repertoire samples came only from after the peak T cell response. Nearly half of the spike-specific TCRs reportedly recognize variant regions that carry no mutations. Seropositive at baseline were only six AZD1222 recipients.

Repertoires were generated with immunoSEQ multiplex PCR, while TCRdb's copy carries only in-frame clones and drops some. The sample lists 180,000 or so clones; about 92% were seen once. This clonotype originated in an adult in good health. The sample here was peripheral blood, taken on day 0 of AZD1222 vaccination. The chain recombines TRBV27 with TRBJ1-5, with TRBD1 matching 11 bases. CDR3: CASMRTGGINQPQHF. In DNA form, the CDR3 reads TGTGCCAGCATGAGGACAGGGGGCATCAATCAGCCCCAGCATTTT.